Each of the 17 T cell receptor beta chains below was sequenced from the same sample in a study of blood T cells in healthy people across ages. The use of a sample-barcoded 5' primer and a J-beta primer mix characterized a second PCR of roughly 7 to 11 cycles. TCRdb independently ran MiXCR on the 5' RACE reads; one entry per CDR3 protein. The sample includes roughly 550,000 distinct CDR3 sequences, nearly 25% of them seen just once. These data also featured in a second study, about T cells of mothers and their children.

The sequenced sample consisted of blood. All receptors derive from a boy aged 5-17 years in good health.

This clonotype was picked up many times. The chain recombines TRBV20-1 with TRBJ2-7; possible D gene TRBD2, 6 bases. From germline, CDR1 is DFQATT and CDR2 SNEGSKA (reference sequence). There are 15 residues in the CDR3. Between the trimmed V and J ends, which lost 0 bases and 2 bases, there was a span of 14 bases. As DNA, the CDR3 is TGCAGTGCTAGAGATGTTGGGAGGCCAGCCTACGAGCAGTACTTC. It yields the protein CSARDVGRPAYEQYF.

This clonotype has only a few counts. V is TRBV12-5 and J is TRBJ2-1; D is ambiguous. V was pared by 3 bases and J by 0 bases, with 12 bases between. The CDR3 extends over 16 amino acids. From germline, CDR1 is LGHNT and CDR2 FRNRAP. The CDR3 protein is CASGLSALLSYNEQFF. The CDR3 nucleotides read TGTGCTAGTGGTTTATCAGCGTTACTCTCCTACAATGAGCAGTTCTTC.

This clonotype has just a few counts. This chain joins TRBV7-6 and TRBJ2-5, with 7 nucleotides matching TRBD2. The last part of the DNA fits TRBJ2-1 better; the J call may be wrong. Germline-derived CDR1 and CDR2 are SGHVS and FNYEAQ. The CDR3 is 14 amino acids. The CDR3, as DNA: TGTGCCAGCGGAGGGCGGGAGATGGGGAATGAGCAGTTCTTC. Its translation is CASGGREMGNEQFF.

This clonotype was counted a few times. This chain connects TRBV6-2 or TRBV6-3 to TRBJ2-5; D gene ambiguous. The germline CDR1 and CDR2 sequences are MNHEY and SVGEGT. The ends were cut back, 4 bases at V and 1 base at J, with 10 bases in the middle. The CDR3 sequence is 14 residues long. CDR3 protein: CASSSPAPQETQYF. Here the CDR3 DNA reads TGTGCCAGCAGTTCCCCAGCGCCCCAAGAGACCCAGTACTTC.

This clonotype was recorded a few times. The chain combines TRBV20-1 with TRBJ1-4; D is undetermined. Trimming stripped 6 bases from V and 4 bases from J, with 12 bases between. This CDR3 contains 13 residues. Per the germline V gene, CDR1 is DFQATT and CDR2 is SNEGSKA (reference sequence). CDR3 protein: CSAILADNEKLFF. DNA for the CDR3: TGCAGTGCCATCCTAGCCGATAATGAAAAACTGTTTTTT.

The chain couples TRBV20-1 to TRBJ2-5, with D unclear. This CDR3 region has 13 residues. Between the trimmed V and J ends, which lost 1 base and 1 base, there was a span of 7 bases. CDR1 and CDR2 from the germline V gene are DFQATT and SNEGSKA (reference sequence). CDR3 protein: CSARGTAQETQYF. DNA for the CDR3: TGCAGTGCTAGAGGGACCGCCCAAGAGACCCAGTACTTC.

This chain joins TRBV10-3 and TRBJ2-2; TRBD2 is a possible D gene (5 bases). Germline V gene lookup returns CDR1 ENHRY and CDR2 SYGVKD. There are 14 residues in the CDR3. The V end lost 2 bases, the J end lost 1 base, and 5 bases lay between the germline ends. CDR3 loop: CAISERGNTGELFF. The CDR3 DNA is TGTGCCATCAGTGAGCGGGGGAACACCGGGGAGCTGTTTTTT.

V usage is TRBV20-1 and J usage is TRBJ2-5; 10 bases align to TRBD2. This CDR3 is 14 amino acids long. Trimming cost V 6 bases and J 2 bases; bases outside gene matches: 6. Germline V gives CDR1 DFQATT, CDR2 SNEGSKA (reference sequence). CDR3 in amino acids: CSATPAGGQETQYF. CDR3 DNA sequence: TGCAGTGCCACGCCAGCGGGAGGGCAAGAGACCCAGTACTTC.

The V gene is TRBV7-6, the J gene TRBJ1-4; D perhaps matches TRBD1 (6 bases). There are 16 residues in the CDR3. Between the trimmed V and J ends, which lost 5 bases and 8 bases, there was a span of 21 bases. CDR1 and CDR2 (germline): SGHVS, FNYEAQ. The CDR3 DNA sequence: TGTGCCAGCAGCCCCTGGGGGGGGCCCCTGGGCGAAAAACTGTTTTTT. It yields the protein CASSPWGGPLGEKLFF.

The rearrangement joins TRBV20-1 to TRBJ2-5, with D perhaps being TRBD1 or TRBD2 (5 bases each). Germline V CDR1 and CDR2: DFQATT, SNEGSKA (reference sequence). Deletions cut 5 bases from V and 7 bases from J, with 17 bases between. This CDR3 region has 13 residues. The DNA of the CDR3 is TGCAGTGCTCCCCTTGGGGGATGGGTGACCCAGTACTTC. The encoded protein is CSAPLGGWVTQYF.

The rearrangement uses TRBV4-3 and TRBJ2-5; D gene ambiguous. The CDR3 length is 15 residues. Per germline, CDR1 LGHNA and CDR2 YSLEER. V lost 0 bases to trimming and J lost 3 bases, with 11 bases between them. In nucleotides, the CDR3 is TGCGCCAGCAGCCAAGATAGACGACCAGAAGAGACCCAGTACTTC. As protein: CASSQDRRPEETQYF.

This clonotype appeared a few times. V usage is TRBV4-1 and J usage is TRBJ2-1, with 13 bases that match TRBD2. This CDR3 has 20 residues. V lost 4 bases and J lost 4; bases outside the gene matches: 16. CDR1 and CDR2 (germline): MGHRA, YSYEKL. The CDR3 reads CASSRGPGLAGRYLYNEQFF. The CDR3 DNA reads TGCGCCAGCAGCCGAGGACCGGGACTAGCGGGAAGGTACTTATACAATGAGCAGTTCTTC.

This clonotype was seen a handful of times. V gene TRBV28 combines with J gene TRBJ2-7; D is unresolved. This CDR3 region has 10 residues. V was pared by 7 bases and J by 5 bases, with 6 bases between. Germline CDR1 MDHEN, CDR2 SYDVKM. CDR3 nucleotide sequence: TGTGCCAGCATAGGCAACGAGCAGTACTTC. It codes for CASIGNEQYF. The variable domain in full, with the rest retrieved from reference TRBV28 and TRBJ2-7, is DVKVTQSSRYLVKRTGEKVFLECVQDMDHENMFWYRQDPGLGLRLIYFSYDVKMKEKGDIPEGYSVSREKKERFSLILESASTNQTSMYLCASIGNEQYFGPGTRLTVT.

This clonotype has more than one count but fewer than ten. This chain joins TRBV19 and TRBJ1-1; 7 nucleotides agree with TRBD1. Germline CDR1 LNHDA, CDR2 SQIVND (reference sequence). The CDR3 length is 15 residues. J was trimmed by 3 bases and V by 7 bases; bases with no gene match: 11. CDR3 residues: CASMNRGYSDTEAFF. As DNA, the CDR3 is TGTGCCAGTATGAACAGGGGATATTCGGACACTGAAGCTTTCTTT.

J is TRBJ1-4 and V is TRBV4-3; D gene ambiguous. The CDR3 consists of 17 residues. V gave up 1 base and J gave up 6 bases, with 18 bases separating them. Germline values: CDR1 LGHNA, CDR2 YSLEER. The CDR3 reads CASSQGGLYSPDEKLFF. CDR3 DNA: TGCGCCAGCAGCCAAGGTGGACTGTATTCCCCCGATGAAAAACTGTTTTTT.

The chain joins TRBV6-1 to TRBJ1-4, with 12 bases lining up with TRBD1. Germline trimming cut 11 bases from V and 0 bases from J; bases unmatched to any gene: 13. In germline, CDR1 is MNHNS, CDR2 SASEGT. The CDR3 is made up of 18 amino acids. The CDR3 nucleotides read TGTGCCGCCCTCGCCGGGACAGGGGGCAACCCAACTAATGAAAAACTGTTTTTT. Its translation is CAALAGTGGNPTNEKLFF.

The gene calls are TRBV7-8 and TRBJ2-5; no definite D call. Deletions cut 6 bases from V and 5 bases from J, with 10 bases between. CDR1 and CDR2 (germline): SGHVS, FQNEAQ. This CDR3 has 12 amino acids. CDR3 sequence (DNA): TGTGCCAGCAGTCCCAATTGGGAGACCCAGTACTTC. Protein sequence: CASSPNWETQYF. Full variable domain (remainder filled in from reference TRBV7-8 and TRBJ2-5): GAGVSQSPRYKVAKRGQDVALRCDPISGHVSLFWYQQALGQGPEFLTYFQNEAQLDKSGLPSDRFFAERPEGSVSTLKIQRTQQEDSAVYLCASSPNWETQYFGPGTRLLVL.